This T cell receptor (beta chain) was sequenced during a study of T cells in Graves' hyperthyroidism and ophthalmopathy. Based on clinical symptoms, serum thyroxine and TRAb, thyroid ultrasound and orbital computed tomography, diagnoses were reached. Amplified TCR beta CDR3 regions came from RNA transcripts. A set of HTBI primers served as the primers for a first-round RT-PCR of the TCR CDR3. In TCRdb, the multiplex PCR reads were re-called with MiXCR into one record per CDR3 protein. Here the sample spans around 560,000 distinct CDR3 sequences, approximately 15% being singletons. In germline, CDR1 is DFQATT, CDR2 SNEGSKA (reference sequence). V lost 5 bases and J lost 6; bases outside the gene matches: 13. The CDR3 covers 15 residues.

The TCR sequence derives from a woman in her late teens or twenties with Graves' hyperthyroidism. V usage is TRBV20-1 and J usage is TRBJ2-7; the match to TRBD2 covers 10 bases. Material: blood. The CDR3 DNA reads as TGCAGTGCTCCAAGAGCGGGAGGGCCTAAAATCGAGCAGTACTTC. Its translation: CSAPRAGGPKIEQYF.